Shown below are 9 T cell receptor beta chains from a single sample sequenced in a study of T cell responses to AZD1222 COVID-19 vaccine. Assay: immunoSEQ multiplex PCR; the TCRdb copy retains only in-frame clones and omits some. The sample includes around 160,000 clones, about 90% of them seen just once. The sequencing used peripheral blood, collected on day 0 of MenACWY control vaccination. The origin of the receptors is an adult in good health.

The DNA of the CDR3 is TGTGCCAGCAGTGAAGCCGGCGGGAATCAGCCCCAGCATTTT. Translating gives CASSEAGGNQPQHF. The chain links TRBV6-1 to TRBJ1-5; D gene ambiguous. Germline CDR1 MNHNS, CDR2 SASEGT. This CDR3 is 14 amino acids long. V was clipped by 0 bases and J by 4 bases, with 7 bases between them.

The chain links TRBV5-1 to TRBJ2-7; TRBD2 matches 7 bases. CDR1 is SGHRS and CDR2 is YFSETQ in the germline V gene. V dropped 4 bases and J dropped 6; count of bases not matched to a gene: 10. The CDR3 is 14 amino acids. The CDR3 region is CASSGRERPPEQYF. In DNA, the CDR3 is TGCGCCAGCAGCGGGAGGGAACGGCCCCCCGAGCAGTACTTC.

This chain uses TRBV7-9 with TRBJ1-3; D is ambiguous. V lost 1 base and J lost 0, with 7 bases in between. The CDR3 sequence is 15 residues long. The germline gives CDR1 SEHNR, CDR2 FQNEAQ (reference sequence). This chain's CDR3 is CASSLGRSSGNTIYF. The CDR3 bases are TGTGCCAGCAGCTTAGGTAGAAGCTCTGGAAACACCATATATTTT.

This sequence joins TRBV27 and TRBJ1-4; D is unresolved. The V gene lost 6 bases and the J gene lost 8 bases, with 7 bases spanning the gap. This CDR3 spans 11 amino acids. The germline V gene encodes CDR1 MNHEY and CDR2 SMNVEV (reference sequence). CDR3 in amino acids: CASRKGEKLFF. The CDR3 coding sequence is TGTGCCAGCAGGAAAGGAGAAAAACTGTTTTTT. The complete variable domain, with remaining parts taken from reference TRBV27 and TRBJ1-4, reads EAQVTQNPRYLITVTGKKLTVTCSQNMNHEYMSWYRQDPGLGLRQIYYSMNVEVTDKGDVPEGYKVSRKEKRNFPLILESPSPNQTSLYFCASRKGEKLFFGSGTQLSVL.

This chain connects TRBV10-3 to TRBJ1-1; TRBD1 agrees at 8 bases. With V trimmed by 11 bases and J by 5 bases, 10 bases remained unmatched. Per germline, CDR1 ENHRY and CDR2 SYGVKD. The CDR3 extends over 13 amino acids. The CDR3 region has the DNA TGTGCCTACCGGGGGCAGGGGGCAACTGAAGCTTTCTTT. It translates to CAYRGQGATEAFF.

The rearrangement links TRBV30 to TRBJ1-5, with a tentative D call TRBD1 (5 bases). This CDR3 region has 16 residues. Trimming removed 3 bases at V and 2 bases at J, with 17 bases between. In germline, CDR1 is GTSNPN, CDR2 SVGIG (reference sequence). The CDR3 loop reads CAWSPPGGNGNQPQHF. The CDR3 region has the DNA TGTGCCTGGAGCCCCCCCGGGGGGAACGGCAATCAGCCCCAGCATTTT.

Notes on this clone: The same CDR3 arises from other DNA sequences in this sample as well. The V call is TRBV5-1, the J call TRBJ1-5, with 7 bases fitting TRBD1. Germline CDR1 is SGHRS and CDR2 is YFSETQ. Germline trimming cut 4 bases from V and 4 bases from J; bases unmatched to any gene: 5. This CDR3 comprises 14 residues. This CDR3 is CASSPGQENQPQHF. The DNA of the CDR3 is TGCGCCAGCAGCCCAGGACAGGAGAATCAGCCCCAGCATTTT.

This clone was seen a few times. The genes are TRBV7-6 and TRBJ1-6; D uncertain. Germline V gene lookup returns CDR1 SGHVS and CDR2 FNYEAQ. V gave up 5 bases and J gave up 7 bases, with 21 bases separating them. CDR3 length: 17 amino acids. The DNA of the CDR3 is TGTGCCAGCAGCCCCTTGGGCGGATTGGGCCACAATTCACCCCTCCACTTT. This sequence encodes CASSPLGGLGHNSPLHF.

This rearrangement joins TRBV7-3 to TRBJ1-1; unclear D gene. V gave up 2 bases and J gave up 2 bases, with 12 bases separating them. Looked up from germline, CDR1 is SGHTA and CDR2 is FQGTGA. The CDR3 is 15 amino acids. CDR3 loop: CASSLGITPNTEAFF. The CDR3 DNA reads TGTGCCAGCAGCTTAGGAATTACGCCCAACACTGAAGCTTTCTTT. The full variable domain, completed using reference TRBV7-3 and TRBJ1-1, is GAGVSQTPSNKVTEKGKYVELRCDPISGHTALYWYRQSLGQGPEFLIYFQGTGAADDSGLPNDRFFAVRPEGSVSTLKIQRTERGDSAVYLCASSLGITPNTEAFFGQGTRLTVV.